This T cell receptor (beta chain) was sequenced in a study of T cell responses to AZD1222 COVID-19 vaccine. Overall study context: Second doses were pooled across both intervals (about 4 or about 12 weeks). Study-level results: Clonal diversity was possibly underestimated, and white British individuals and females predominated among donors. Repertoires were sampled only after the peak T cell response. Baseline serostatus was positive in only a handful of AZD1222 recipients.

The CDR3 totals 16 residues. V was clipped by 3 bases and J by 1 base, with 15 bases between them. Germline assignment: CDR1 SGHAT and CDR2 FQNNGV. Note on this clone: Its target is not known.

Libraries were prepared by immunoSEQ multiplex PCR; TCRdb keeps only in-frame clonotypes and omits some of them. In the table there are just under 100,000 clones, more than 70% of which are singletons. The sequence was collected from an adult in good health. The genes are TRBV11-2 and TRBJ1-1, with TRBD1 as a possible D gene (6 bases). Specimen: peripheral blood, collected on day 0 of AZD1222 vaccination. The CDR3 region is CASSFRGRQGNTEAFF. The DNA of the CDR3 is TGTGCCAGCAGCTTCAGGGGTCGGCAGGGGAACACTGAAGCTTTCTTT.